A single sample is the source of the 30 T cell receptor beta chains below, sequenced in a study of blood T cell repertoires in COVID-19. Sequencing was performed with immunoSEQ multiplex PCR; in TCRdb, only in-frame clones are kept and a portion is missing. Among a few hundred thousand clones, 89% were seen once, and the ten largest hold nearly 6.5%. Material for sequencing was peripheral blood. All receptors come from a man aged 18 to 30 who had recovered from COVID-19.

The rearrangement links TRBV3-1 (or the pseudogene TRBV3-2) to TRBJ1-2, with 12 bases lining up with TRBD1. CDR3 size: 15 residues. Trimming took 3 bases from V and 2 from J; bases not matched to a gene: 1. Germline CDR1 reads LGHDT; CDR2 reads YNNKEL (reference sequence). Written as DNA, the CDR3 is TGTGCCAGCAGCCAGGGACAGGGGGCCAACTATGGCTACACCTTC. Protein product: CASSQGQGANYGYTF.

The chain joins TRBV4-3 to TRBJ2-7; TRBD2 is a possible D gene (7 bases). With 1 base removed from V and 0 bases from J, the gap between germline ends came to 13 bases. CDR3 length equals 16 residues. CDR1 is LGHNA, CDR2 YSLEER, per germline. CDR3 protein: CASSQGSGGHSYEQYF. The CDR3 coding sequence is TGCGCCAGCAGCCAAGGGTCGGGGGGACACTCCTACGAGCAGTACTTC.

CDR3 nucleotides: TGTGCCAGCAGTTACTCGATAGGGAGCTCCTACGAGCAGTACTTC. Translation gives CASSYSIGSSYEQYF. The chain links TRBV6-5 to TRBJ2-7; D is possibly TRBD2 (5 bases). Deletions cut 0 bases from V and 0 bases from J, with 9 bases between. This CDR3 contains 15 residues. Looked up from germline, CDR1 is MNHEY and CDR2 is SVGAGI.

This chain joins TRBV7-3 and TRBJ1-1, with 9 bases fitting TRBD1. This CDR3 spans 13 amino acids. Germline-derived CDR1 and CDR2 are SGHTA and FQGTGA. V shed 5 bases and J 5 bases; nucleotides not matched to a gene: 3. In nucleotides, the CDR3 is TGTGCCAGCAGCCAAGGACAGGGGACTGAAGCTTTCTTT. It yields the protein CASSQGQGTEAFF.

As to this clone: Relative to the germline gene, one junction end is altered; a read error may explain this. The V call is TRBV19, the J call TRBJ2-1, with TRBD2 identical over 11 bases. Germline CDR1 and CDR2: LNHDA and SQIVND (reference sequence). This CDR3 spans 15 amino acids. In DNA form, the CDR3 reads TGTGCCAGTAGGATAGCGGGAGGGGGTGGGAATGAGCAGTTCTTC. This gives the protein CASRIAGGGGNEQFF.

The chain joins TRBV10-1 to TRBJ2-7; possible D gene TRBD2, 6 bases. V shed 0 bases and J shed 4 bases, with 7 bases lying between them. The CDR3 sequence is 13 residues long. Germline V lookup: CDR1 WNHNN, CDR2 SYGVQD (reference sequence). The CDR3 sequence is CASSESSGYEQYF. DNA of the CDR3: TGCGCCAGCAGTGAGTCAAGCGGGTACGAGCAGTACTTC.

This chain uses TRBV9 with TRBJ2-5; 11 bases are shared with TRBD1. After removal of 2 bases from V and 7 bases from J, the junction contained 1 base not matched to a gene. Germline-derived CDR1 and CDR2 are SGDLS and YYNGEE. The CDR3 loop spans 13 amino acids. The CDR3 region is CASSVGTGGTQYF. In DNA, the CDR3 is TGTGCCAGCAGCGTCGGGACAGGGGGGACCCAGTACTTC.

This clone was seen more than once but under ten times. This rearrangement joins TRBV19 to TRBJ2-1; 10 bases are shared with TRBD2. The CDR3 is 14 residues long. The V and J ends lost 7 bases and 5 bases, in that order; junction bases with no gene match: 5. CDR1 is LNHDA and CDR2 is SQIVND in the germline V gene (reference sequence). DNA of the CDR3: TGTGCCAGTAACCAAGCGGGGGGGAACAATGAGCAGTTCTTC. Its translation is CASNQAGGNNEQFF.

The chain joins TRBV29-1 to TRBJ2-7, with TRBD2 matching over 13 bases. The CDR3 length is 17 residues. J gave up 6 bases and V 0 bases, and 11 bases lay outside the gene matches. Looked up from germline, CDR1 is SQVTM and CDR2 is ANQGSEA. DNA of the CDR3: TGCAGCGTTGAAGATCCCCGGACTAGCGGGAGTTCGGGCGAGCAGTACTTC. Protein sequence: CSVEDPRTSGSSGEQYF.

The chain uses TRBV27 and TRBJ2-2; TRBD2 matches 9 bases. The germline CDR1 and CDR2 sequences are MNHEY and SMNVEV (reference sequence). The CDR3 is made up of 16 amino acids. Unmatched junction bases numbered 11, after V lost 11 bases and J lost 1 base. The CDR3 region is CAPRTSEVVNTGELFF. The CDR3 region has the DNA TGTGCCCCCCGGACTAGCGAAGTCGTGAACACCGGGGAGCTGTTTTTT.

V is TRBV5-1 and J is TRBJ1-1; D is possibly TRBD1 (5 bases). The CDR3 runs 14 residues. Looked up from germline, CDR1 is SGHRS and CDR2 is YFSETQ. V was shortened by 3 bases and J by 3 bases, with 12 bases between the two germline ends. The CDR3 here is CASSSGLLYTEAFF. DNA for the CDR3: TGCGCCAGCAGCTCGGGACTTTTATACACTGAAGCTTTCTTT.

This chain joins TRBV19 and TRBJ1-1; 7 nucleotides align to TRBD1. V shed 4 bases, J shed 7 bases, and the junction held 12 bases outside the gene matches. Germline V gene data show CDR1 as LNHDA and CDR2 as SQIVND (reference sequence). The CDR3 has 15 amino acids. The CDR3 nucleotides read TGTGCCAGTAGTACCCTCGAGGGGGCCTTCGGTGAAGCTTTCTTT. It encodes CASSTLEGAFGEAFF.

The chain combines TRBV7-3 with TRBJ1-1; D is ambiguous. CDR1 is SGHTA and CDR2 is FQGTGA in the germline V gene. Trimming took 1 base from V and 5 from J, leaving 11 bases between them. The CDR3 extends over 14 amino acids. The CDR3 loop is CASSLSGGGTEAFF. CDR3 DNA: TGTGCCAGCAGCTTAAGCGGCGGAGGTACTGAAGCTTTCTTT.

The chain uses TRBV10-3 and TRBJ1-1; 8 bases match TRBD1. CDR3 length equals 16 residues. The ends lost 4 bases at V and 5 bases at J; junction bases unmatched: 12. The V gene's germline CDR1 is ENHRY and CDR2 SYGVKD. This chain's CDR3 is CAISVGQGARGTEAFF. DNA for the CDR3: TGTGCCATCAGTGTAGGGCAGGGGGCGCGGGGGACTGAAGCTTTCTTT.

This rearrangement joins TRBV4-1 to TRBJ2-7, with D perhaps matching TRBD2 (6 bases). The V gene's germline CDR1 is MGHRA and CDR2 YSYEKL. V was pared by 4 bases and J by 3 bases, with 19 bases between. The CDR3 spans 16 residues. The CDR3 bases are TGCGCCAGCAGCCCCCTGGGAGTTAGCGGAAACTACGAGCAGTACTTC. Its protein is CASSPLGVSGNYEQYF.

The rearrangement uses TRBV19 and TRBJ1-4; 7 bases fit TRBD1. CDR1 and CDR2 from the germline V gene are LNHDA and SQIVND (reference sequence). V was clipped by 6 bases and J by 4 bases; unmatched bases: 8. The CDR3 covers 15 residues. In DNA, the CDR3 is TGTGCCAGTAGCTTTACGGGACAGTTTAATGAAAAACTGTTTTTT. Translation gives CASSFTGQFNEKLFF.

The rearrangement joins TRBV5-1 to TRBJ1-2; 7 nucleotides agree with TRBD1. After removal of 3 bases from V and 5 bases from J, the junction contained 4 bases not matched to a gene. This CDR3 comprises 13 residues. CDR1 is SGHRS, CDR2 YFSETQ, per germline. CDR3 region: CASSSLQGYGYTF. CDR3 sequence (DNA): TGCGCCAGCAGCTCACTACAGGGGTATGGCTACACCTTC.

The chain employs TRBV4-2 and TRBJ1-2; perhaps TRBD1 as D (6 bases). Germline-derived CDR1 and CDR2 are LGHNA and YNFKEQ. This CDR3 is built from 15 residues. V lost 0 bases to trimming and J lost 8 bases, with 16 bases between them. DNA of the CDR3: TGTGCCAGCAGCCAAGACCTAGGGACATGGGAAGGCTACACCTTC. This sequence encodes CASSQDLGTWEGYTF.

The V gene is TRBV4-2, the J gene TRBJ2-3, with 11 bases fitting TRBD2. The CDR3 spans 18 residues. The germline CDR1 and CDR2 sequences are LGHNA and YNFKEQ. The ends lost 0 bases at V and 2 bases at J; junction bases unmatched: 7. DNA of the CDR3: TGTGCCAGCAGCCAAGAAGGGGTTAGCGGGGGGGTCACAGATACGCAGTATTTT. Its protein product is CASSQEGVSGGVTDTQYF.

The V call is TRBV2, the J call TRBJ2-2, with 13 bases matching TRBD2. The CDR3 covers 15 residues. In germline, CDR1 is SNHLY, CDR2 FYNNEI. The V segment lost 8 bases and the J segment 7 bases; nucleotides outside the gene matches: 7. The CDR3 nucleotides read TGTGCCAGCGGAGGACTAGCGGGGGTGGACGGGGAGCTGTTTTTT. As protein: CASGGLAGVDGELFF.

The rearrangement joins TRBV4-1 to TRBJ1-2; no clear D gene. V was shortened by 2 bases and J by 6 bases, with 10 bases between the two germline ends. The V gene's germline CDR1 is MGHRA and CDR2 YSYEKL. The CDR3 spans 13 residues. This CDR3 reads CASSQTTSDGYTF. The DNA of the CDR3 is TGCGCCAGCAGCCAAACCACAAGCGATGGCTACACCTTC.

The genes are TRBV5-1 and TRBJ2-7; the D gene is possibly TRBD1 (6 bases). This CDR3 has 14 residues. Per the germline V gene, CDR1 is SGHRS and CDR2 is YFSETQ. Trimming removed 0 bases from V and 0 bases from J, with 7 bases in between. As DNA, the CDR3 is TGCGCCAGCAGCTTGGTACAGGGCTCCTACGAGCAGTACTTC. Encoded protein: CASSLVQGSYEQYF.

About this clone: The sample holds other DNA sequences that translate to the same CDR3. This rearrangement joins TRBV12-3 or TRBV12-4 to TRBJ2-7; D is possibly TRBD2 (6 bases). The CDR3 has 12 amino acids. Deletions cut 3 bases from V and 3 bases from J, with 6 bases between. The CDR3 is CASSLGLYEQYF. CDR3 DNA sequence: TGTGCCAGCAGTTTGGGACTCTACGAGCAGTACTTC.

The chain is built from TRBV3-1 (or the pseudogene TRBV3-2) and TRBJ2-1; 10 nucleotides align to TRBD2. The V and J ends lost 0 bases and 4 bases, in that order; junction bases with no gene match: 18. This CDR3 contains 21 residues. Germline-derived CDR1 and CDR2 are LGHDT and YNNKEL (reference sequence). CDR3: CASSQDYWDPKAGGRYNEQFF. Here the CDR3 DNA reads TGTGCCAGCAGCCAAGATTATTGGGACCCTAAAGCGGGGGGGCGTTACAATGAGCAGTTCTTC.

V is TRBV4-2 and J is TRBJ2-5, with 9 positions matching TRBD2. This CDR3 region has 16 residues. Germline V gene sequence: CDR1 LGHNA, CDR2 YNFKEQ. V lost 0 bases, J lost 4 bases, and 6 bases stayed unmatched. In DNA form, the CDR3 reads TGTGCCAGCAGCCAAGAAAGGCGGGGGGGCGGAGAGACCCAGTACTTC. The encoded protein is CASSQERRGGGETQYF.

This clone was recorded a few times. V is TRBV19 and J is TRBJ2-2, with D possibly TRBD1 on 6 matching bases. V lost 10 bases to trimming and J lost 1 base, with 13 bases between them. Germline CDR1 is LNHDA and CDR2 is SQIVND (reference sequence). CDR3 size: 14 residues. The chain's CDR3 is CAIAGQRNTGELFF. The CDR3 DNA follows: TGTGCCATCGCTGGACAGAGGAACACCGGGGAGCTGTTTTTT.

This clone was found a few times. This sequence joins TRBV7-8 and TRBJ1-2; D is uncertain. CDR3 length equals 17 residues. V was trimmed by 1 base and J by 0 bases, leaving 15 bases between them. From germline, CDR1 is SGHVS and CDR2 FQNEAQ. CDR3 coding DNA: TGTGCCAGCAGCTTAGTCCGCGCGCCCACTGCTAACTATGGCTACACCTTC. The encoded protein is CASSLVRAPTANYGYTF.

CDR3 protein: CASSLGTGGDEQYF. The DNA for the CDR3 is TGCGCCAGCAGCTTGGGCACGGGAGGGGACGAGCAGTACTTC. The chain uses TRBV5-1 and TRBJ2-7; 8 bases are a match to TRBD2. This CDR3 is 14 amino acids long. V was clipped by 0 bases and J by 5 bases; unmatched bases: 4. From germline, CDR1 is SGHRS and CDR2 YFSETQ. Using reference TRBV5-1 and TRBJ2-7 for the parts outside the CDR3, the full variable domain is KAGVTQTPRYLIKTRGQQVTLSCSPISGHRSVSWYQQTPGQGLQFLFEYFSETQRNKGNFPGRFSGRQFSNSRSEMNVSTLELGDSALYLCASSLGTGGDEQYFGPGTRLTVT.

The chain links TRBV18 to TRBJ1-1, with TRBD1 as a possible D gene (5 bases). The germline V and J ends were trimmed by 6 bases and 5 bases, with 22 bases remaining between them. Germline CDR1 is KGHSH and CDR2 is LQKENI. The CDR3 consists of 16 residues. Here the CDR3 DNA reads TGTGCCAGCTCCCCAACCGCCTCCCGGGGGGGGACTGAAGCTTTCTTT. It translates to CASSPTASRGGTEAFF.

About this clone itself: Other DNA sequences in the sample encode the same CDR3. The CDR3 is CASSYTTGTNYGYTF. As DNA, the CDR3 is TGTGCCAGCAGTTACACGACAGGGACTAACTATGGCTACACCTTC. The chain has TRBV6-5 and TRBJ1-2; 7 nucleotides match TRBD1. J lost 0 bases, V lost 2 bases, and 3 bases had no gene match. The CDR3 totals 15 residues. The germline gives CDR1 MNHEY, CDR2 SVGAGI.